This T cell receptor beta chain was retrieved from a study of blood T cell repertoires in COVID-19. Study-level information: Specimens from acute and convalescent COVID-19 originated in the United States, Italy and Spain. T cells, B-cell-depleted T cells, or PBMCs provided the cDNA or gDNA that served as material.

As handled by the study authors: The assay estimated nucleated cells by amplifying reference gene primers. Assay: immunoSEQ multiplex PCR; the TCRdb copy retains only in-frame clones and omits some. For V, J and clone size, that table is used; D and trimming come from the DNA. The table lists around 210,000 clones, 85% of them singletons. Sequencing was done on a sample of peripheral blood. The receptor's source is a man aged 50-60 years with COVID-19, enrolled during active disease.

The CDR3 coding sequence is TGTGCCAGCAGCCAGGGGGCTACCTATAATTCACCCCTCCACTTT. This translates into CASSQGATYNSPLHF. The chain is built from TRBV3-1 (or the pseudogene TRBV3-2) and TRBJ1-6; tentative D call: TRBD1 (6 bases). Germline values: CDR1 LGHDT, CDR2 YNNKEL (reference sequence). The length of the CDR3 is 15 residues. V shed 3 bases and J shed 2 bases, with 8 bases lying between them.